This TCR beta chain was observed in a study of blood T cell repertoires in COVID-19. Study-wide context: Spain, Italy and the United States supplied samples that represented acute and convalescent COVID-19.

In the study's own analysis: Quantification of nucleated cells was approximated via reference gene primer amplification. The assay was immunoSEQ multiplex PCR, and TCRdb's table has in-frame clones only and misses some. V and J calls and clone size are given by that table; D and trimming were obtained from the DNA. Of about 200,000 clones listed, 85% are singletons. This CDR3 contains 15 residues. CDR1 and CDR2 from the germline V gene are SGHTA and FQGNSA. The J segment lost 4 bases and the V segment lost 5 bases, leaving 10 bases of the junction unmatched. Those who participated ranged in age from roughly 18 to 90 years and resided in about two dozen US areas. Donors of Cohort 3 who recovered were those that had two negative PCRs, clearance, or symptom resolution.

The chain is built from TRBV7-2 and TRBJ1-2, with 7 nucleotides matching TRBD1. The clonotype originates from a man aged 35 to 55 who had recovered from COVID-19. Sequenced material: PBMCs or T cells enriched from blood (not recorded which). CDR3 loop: CASSPRTGGGYGYTF. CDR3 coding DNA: TGTGCCAGCAGCCCGAGGACAGGTGGCGGCTATGGCTACACCTTC.